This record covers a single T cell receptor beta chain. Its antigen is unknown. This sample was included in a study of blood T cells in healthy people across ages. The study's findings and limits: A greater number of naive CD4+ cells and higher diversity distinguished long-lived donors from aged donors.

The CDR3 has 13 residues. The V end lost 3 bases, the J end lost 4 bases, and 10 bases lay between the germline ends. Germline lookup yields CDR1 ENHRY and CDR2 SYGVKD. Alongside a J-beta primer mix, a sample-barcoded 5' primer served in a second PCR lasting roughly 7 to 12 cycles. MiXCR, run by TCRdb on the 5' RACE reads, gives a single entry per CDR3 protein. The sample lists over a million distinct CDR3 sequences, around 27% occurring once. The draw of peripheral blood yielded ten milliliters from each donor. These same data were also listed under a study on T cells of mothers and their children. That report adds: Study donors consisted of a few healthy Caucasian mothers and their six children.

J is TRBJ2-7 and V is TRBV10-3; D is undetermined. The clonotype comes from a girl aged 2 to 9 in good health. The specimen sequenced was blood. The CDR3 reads CAISDNDQYEQYF. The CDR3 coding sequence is TGTGCCATCAGTGATAACGATCAATACGAGCAGTACTTC.